Below, 8 T cell receptor beta chains from the same sample are listed, as sequenced in a study of CD8+ T cells in alopecia areata. Treatment defined: oral pan-JAK inhibitor, 5-10 mg twice daily. Extracted from the samples, RNA was reverse transcribed into cDNA to serve as the sequencing template. Here immunoSEQ multiplex PCR was the method, and the copy in TCRdb shows in-frame clones only, minus some. Counted here are approximately 200,000 clones, 50% to 60% occurring once; the ten biggest clones make up approximately 3.4%. This specimen was CD4+ T cells sorted from blood, taken at week 4, from a patient treated with tofacitinib. The receptors originated from a human donor with alopecia areata.

This chain uses TRBV4-1 with TRBJ1-5; 11 bases align to TRBD1. The V gene end was trimmed by 0 bases and the J gene end by 4 bases; junction bases not matched to a gene: 5. The CDR3 covers 17 residues. The germline gives CDR1 MGHRA, CDR2 YSYEKL. The CDR3 here is CASSQEWTGGSNQPQHF. The CDR3 region has the DNA TGCGCCAGCAGCCAAGAGTGGACAGGGGGCTCAAATCAGCCCCAGCATTTT.

This clone was picked up a small number of times. The chain combines TRBV5-1 with TRBJ2-7, with D perhaps matching TRBD1 or TRBD2 (6 bases each). The germline V gene has CDR1 SGHRS and CDR2 YFSETQ. The CDR3 length is 13 residues. V dropped 1 base and J dropped 5 bases, with 10 bases sitting between them. In DNA, the CDR3 is TGCGCCAGCAGCTTGACGGGGGCGCACGAGCAGTACTTC. This codes for CASSLTGAHEQYF.

The chain recombines TRBV28 with TRBJ2-4; maybe TRBD2 (5 bases). Trimming cost V 7 bases and J 7 bases, with 17 bases left between them. The germline CDR1 and CDR2 sequences are MDHEN and SYDVKM. This CDR3 spans 14 amino acids. CDR3 DNA: TGTGCCAGCACCTCCCCGGGGTCTACCAACATTCAGTACTTC. Encoded protein: CASTSPGSTNIQYF.

The chain employs TRBV6-6 and TRBJ2-3; TRBD1 matches at 9 bases. From germline, CDR1 is MNHNY and CDR2 SVGAGI (reference sequence). V lost 2 bases and J lost 3; bases outside the gene matches: 6. This CDR3 contains 16 residues. The CDR3 is CASSYLVGTGTDTQYF. In nucleotides, the CDR3 is TGTGCCAGCAGTTACCTTGTGGGGACAGGGACAGATACGCAGTATTTT.

This sequence joins TRBV30 and TRBJ1-6; no firm D call. Trimming removed 4 bases from V and 4 bases from J, with 14 bases in between. This CDR3 region has 15 residues. CDR1 is GTSNPN and CDR2 is SVGIG in the germline V gene (reference sequence). The CDR3 sequence: CAWTGRGNYNSPLHF. Written as DNA, the CDR3 is TGTGCCTGGACCGGACGGGGAAATTATAATTCACCCCTCCACTTT. The entire variable domain, with the rest obtained from reference TRBV30 and TRBJ1-6, is as follows: SQTIHQWPATLVQPVGSPLSLECTVEGTSNPNLYWYRQAAGRGLQLLFYSVGIGQISSEVPQNLSASRPQDRQFILSSKKLLLSDSGFYLCAWTGRGNYNSPLHFGNGTRLTVT.

The chain joins TRBV6-5 to TRBJ2-7; unclear D gene. The CDR3 totals 11 residues. Germline values: CDR1 MNHEY, CDR2 SVGAGI. V lost 7 bases to trimming and J lost 8 bases, with 12 bases between them. The CDR3 DNA follows: TGTGCCAGCACCACAACGGGCAAGCAGTACTTC. Its translation: CASTTTGKQYF.

CDR3 nucleotide sequence: TGCGCCAGCAGCGGGACAGGGGACTATGGCTACACCTTC. It encodes CASSGTGDYGYTF. This chain uses TRBV4-1 with TRBJ1-2; 10 nucleotides align to TRBD1. Unmatched junction bases numbered 0, after V lost 5 bases and J lost 3 bases. Germline values: CDR1 MGHRA, CDR2 YSYEKL. This CDR3 region has 13 residues.

The chain couples TRBV9 to TRBJ2-2; 12 bases are shared with TRBD2. CDR1 is SGDLS and CDR2 is YYNGEE in the germline V gene. With V trimmed by 2 bases and J by 8 bases, 10 bases remained unmatched. The CDR3 loop spans 17 amino acids. Written as DNA, the CDR3 is TGTGCCAGCAGCGTGGGGACTAGCGGGTCCAACGGTGGGGAGCTGTTTTTT. This codes for CASSVGTSGSNGGELFF.